The clone carrying this T cell receptor beta chain appeared a few times. Its matching antigen is unknown. This sample was included in a study of early T cells in non-severe SARS-CoV-2 infection. About the study: Sequencing of unsorted whole blood was done on bulk RNA, leaving chains unpaired. Broader study findings: The study's VDJdb matching favored anti-spike CD8 responses and missed private and CD4 specificities.

Separate cDNA molecules each had unique molecular identifiers attached to them. TCRdb recomputed calls from the 5' RACE reads with MiXCR, one row per CDR3 protein. The data contain approximately 69,000 distinct CDR3 sequences, approximately 12% of them seen just once; the ten biggest clones take up 6% to 7%. V lost 5 bases and J lost 6; bases outside the gene matches: 7. This CDR3 is 13 amino acids long. CDR1 is SGHAT and CDR2 is FQNNGV in the germline V gene. This rearrangement joins TRBV11-2 to TRBJ2-7; TRBD1 aligns across 7 bases. The sample consisted of whole blood. The TCR originated in an adult who was a healthcare worker with PCR-confirmed SARS-CoV-2 infection or an uninfected control (not recorded which). The CDR3 loop is CASSRDRALEQYF. The CDR3 nucleotides are TGTGCCAGCAGCCGAGACAGGGCGCTCGAGCAGTACTTC. Filled out from reference TRBV11-2 and TRBJ2-7, the complete variable domain reads EAGVAQSPRYKIIEKRQSVAFWCNPISGHATLYWYQQILGQGPKLLIQFQNNGVVDDSQLPKDRFSAERLKGVDSTLKIQPAKLEDSAVYLCASSRDRALEQYFGPGTRLTVT.